The source of this TCR beta chain is a study of long-term antiretroviral therapy in people with HIV (dated by TCRdb to between 2021 and 2024). About the full investigation: The earliest samples were collected roughly a decade before the 2015 WHO recommendation for immediate ART, at a time when ART was usually postponed until CD4 counts fell. A retrospective serial study tested whether ART initiation and durable HIV suppression were associated with changes in peripheral blood TRB repertoire composition and diversity. The cohort contributed fewer than 200 cryopreserved PBMC samples from about 30 adults with confirmed HIV infection, collected serially over a mean of approximately six years (range 1-12). About 35% of the 30 participants with HIV were female. No cross-contamination during QIAcube processing was seen in test extractions of a monoclonal T-cell line run alongside 30 to 35 polyclonal samples. Overall study results and their limits: Narrower CDR3 length ranges were observed in HIV repertoires than in controls, and an antigen-experienced repertoire with only a slight naive shift after ART was suggested by the network structure. Because pre-ART samples had limited cell numbers, profiling was done on unsorted PBMC rather than on sorted CD4+ and CD8+ T cells. Because PBMC availability was limited, only the TCR beta chain was sequenced, with no alpha chain pairing. Expanded TRB clones identified before ART initiation dominated the repertoire at all time points, although this dominance fluctuated and declined in many PLHIV after ART. Inferences about post-ART repertoire changes are limited because no data were available on ART adherence, viral resistance or therapy changes. The samples span the years 2004 to 2017, and the ART regimens used may be less effective than current regimens. Starting ART was linked to a significant rise in TRB diversity, yet even after long-term ART the diversity remained significantly lower than in transplant donor controls.

Participants were included only if at least one PBMC sample before ART initiation and at least two post-ART samples were available. Every participant with HIV received treatment in the United States of America. Before DNA extraction, cryopreserved samples of roughly 1-10 million PBMC were thawed and washed. At the time of the earliest PBMC sample for each participant with HIV, ages ranged from about 20 to 54 years. PBMC samples were contributed by each participant from 1-4 timepoints before ART initiation and 2-8 timepoints after ART initiation, with a median of 7 samples. For every participant, serial HIV viral load, CD4+ T-cell count, ART history and demographic data were obtained. A Qiagen kit on a QIAcube was used to extract genomic DNA from unsorted PBMC, with samples processed in batches of 12. Sequencing of the TRB variable region was done with the immunoSEQ hsTCRB v3.0 assay at survey level resolution. TRB sequencing targeted a depth of roughly 35,000-55,000 T-cell genomes per sample. Pooled TRB libraries were sequenced on an Illumina MiSeq with a v3 150-cycle kit. Under the source paper's analysis protocol: Repertoire analysis was run in R within a reproducible Nextflow workflow that covered QC, data transformation and analysis. LymphoSeq2, an R package for AIRR-Seq data exploration, was used to implement custom analyses. After excluding a few samples that yielded fewer than 5000 total TRB sequences, some 180 HIV repertoires remained for analysis. Among the approximately 180 retained HIV repertoires, about 60 were collected before ART initiation and around 130 were collected after ART initiation. Each repertoire was downsampled to 5000 TRB nucleotide sequences, and summary statistics were averaged across 100 downsampling iterations. TRB sequences were retained for analysis only if CDR3 regions of at least seven amino acids were present. A Shannon entropy-derived clonality score and the Gini coefficient were used to measure diversity. Repertoire networks linked the top 5000 CDR3 amino acid sequences whenever two sequences differed by an edit distance of one. For TRB CDR3 amino acid sequences, antigen specificity groups and MHC restriction were predicted with GLIPH2. Known CMV, EBV, HIV or tissue antigen associations were flagged by matching CDR3 amino acid sequences against VDJdb and McPAS-TCR. Pre-ART, post-ART and control groups were compared with Wilcoxon signed-rank tests and Holm-Bonferroni correction. As stored in TCRdb, this immuneACCESS dataset retains in-frame rearrangements with V and J assigned. A fraction of the clones does not appear; measured against another copy, unresolved V genes explain less than half of the discrepancy, and the remainder lacks a known reason. V and J calls plus clone size are reproduced from that table; the DNA served to infer D and trimming. This sample is represented by 20,000 to 25,000 clones; approximately 92% of them were singletons. About 7.7% of the sample lies in the top ten.

CDR1 is given as MNHNY and CDR2 as SVGAGI, both from the germline V gene (reference sequence). Trimming costs V 2 bases and J 6 bases, and their ends lie 8 bases apart. The CDR3 holds 14 amino acids from the cysteine to the phenylalanine. Of the read, only the CDR3 DNA is kept; its 42 bases are in frame from base 1. On this clone: Its antigen is unknown. There are no base qualities to consult, and no much larger clone falls within one base.

Material: unsorted PBMCs, obtained 4.4 years after starting antiretroviral therapy. The sequence links TRBV6-6 to TRBJ1-6; D gene: possibly TRBD1, on 5 matching bases. This clonotype originated in a woman in her fifties or sixties with HIV. In nucleotides, the sequence is TGTGCCAGCAGTTACGGGGGGGTTAATTCACCCCTCCACTTT. Its protein reads: CASSYGGVNSPLHF.